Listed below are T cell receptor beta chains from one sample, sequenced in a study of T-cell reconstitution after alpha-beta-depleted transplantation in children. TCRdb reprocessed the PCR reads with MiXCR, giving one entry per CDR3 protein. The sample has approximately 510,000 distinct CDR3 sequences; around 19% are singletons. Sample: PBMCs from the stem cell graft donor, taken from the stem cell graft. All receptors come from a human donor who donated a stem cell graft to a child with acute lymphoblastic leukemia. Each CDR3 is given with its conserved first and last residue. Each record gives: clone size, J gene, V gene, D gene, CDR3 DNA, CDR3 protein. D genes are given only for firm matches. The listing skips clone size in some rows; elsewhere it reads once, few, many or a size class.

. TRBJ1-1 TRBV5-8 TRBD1 TGTGCCAGCAGCTGGGGACAGGGGAGAACTGAAGCTTTCTTT CASSWGQGRTEAFF
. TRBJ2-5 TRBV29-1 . TGCAGCGTTGAAGGGCCGCGGAATCAAGAGACCCAGTACTTC CSVEGPRNQETQYF
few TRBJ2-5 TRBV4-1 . TGCGCCAGCAGCCAACCGGGACTCCTTCAAGAGACCCAGTACTTC CASSQPGLLQETQYF
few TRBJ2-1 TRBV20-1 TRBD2 TGCAGTGCTAGTTCTAGCGGGGCCTACAATGAGCAGTTCTTC CSASSSGAYNEQFF
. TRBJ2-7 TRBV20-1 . TGCAGTGCTAGAAGAGGGACATCCCACGAGCAGTACTTC CSARRGTSHEQYF
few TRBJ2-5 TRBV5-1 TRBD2 TGCGCCAGCAAAGTACCGGGGGGACGGGAGACCCAGTACTTC CASKVPGGRETQYF
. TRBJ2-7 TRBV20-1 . TGCAGTGCTAGAGGGGACACTACCTACGAGCAGTACTTC CSARGDTTYEQYF
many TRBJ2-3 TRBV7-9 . TGTGCCAGCAGCCCCCCGGAGGGGACGCAGTATTTT CASSPPEGTQYF
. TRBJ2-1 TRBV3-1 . TGTGCCAGCAGCCAAGAATCCGATGAGCAGTTCTTC CASSQESDEQFF
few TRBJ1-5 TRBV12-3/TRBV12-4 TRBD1 TGTGCCAGCAGCTGGACAGGGGATAGCAATCAGCCCCAGCATTTT CASSWTGDSNQPQHF
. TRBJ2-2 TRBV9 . TGTGCCAGCAGCGCGTTCGGGACCGGGGAGCTGTTTTTT CASSAFGTGELFF
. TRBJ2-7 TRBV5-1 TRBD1 TGCGCCAGCAGCGACCGGGACAGACCATACGAGCAGTACTTC CASSDRDRPYEQYF
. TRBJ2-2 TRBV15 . TGTGCCACCAGCAGCCGACTACAGAAGTATACGGCCGGGGAGCTGTTTTTT CATSSRLQKYTAGELFF
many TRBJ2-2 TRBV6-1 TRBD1 TGTGCCAGCACCCCCGACAGGGACACCGGGGAGCTGTTTTTT CASTPDRDTGELFF
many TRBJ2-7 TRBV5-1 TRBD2 TGCGCCAGCAGCTTGACTAGCGGGACCTACGAGCAGTACTTC CASSLTSGTYEQYF
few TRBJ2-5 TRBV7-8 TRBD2 TGTGCCAGCAGCTTAGCTCGACTAGCAGAGACCCAGTACTTC CASSLARLAETQYF
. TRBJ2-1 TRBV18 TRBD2 TGTGCCAGCTCACCAGGCCCCGGGACTAGCGCCTACAATGAGCAGTTCTTC CASSPGPGTSAYNEQFF
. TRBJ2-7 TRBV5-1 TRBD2 TGCGCCAGCAGCTCCCGAGGGAGGGCCGCTGGCGAGCAGTACTTC CASSSRGRAAGEQYF
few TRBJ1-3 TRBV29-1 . TGCAGCGCTCGAGGCTTCCCTGGGAACACCATATATTTT CSARGFPGNTIYF
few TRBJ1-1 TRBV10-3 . TGTGCCATCAGTCACTCAGGACCTGAAGCTTTCTTT CAISHSGPEAFF
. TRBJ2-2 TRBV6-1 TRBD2 TGTGCCAGCAGCAACGACCTAGCGGGAGGGCGGACCGGGGAGCTGTTTTTT CASSNDLAGGRTGELFF
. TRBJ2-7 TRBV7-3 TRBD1 TGTGCCAGCAGCTTAGGGGGACAGAGCTCCTACGAGCAGTACTTC CASSLGGQSSYEQYF
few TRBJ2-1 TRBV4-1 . TGCGCCAGCAGCCAAGATATCGGAGACTACAATGAGCAGTTCTTC CASSQDIGDYNEQFF
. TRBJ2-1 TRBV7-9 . TGTGCCAGCAGCAAGGACTTAAACAATGAGCAGTTCTTC CASSKDLNNEQFF
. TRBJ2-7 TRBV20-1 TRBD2 TGCAGTGCTAGTGGACAGTCGAGAACTAGCGGGAGCTCCTACGAGCAGTACTTC CSASGQSRTSGSSYEQYF
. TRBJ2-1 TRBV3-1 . TGTGCCAGCAGCCACACCGGGCCCACGTTCTTC CASSHTGPTFF
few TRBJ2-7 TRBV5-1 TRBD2 TGCGCCAGCAGCACCTATTCCGGGGAGGGGTACGAGCAGTACTTC CASSTYSGEGYEQYF
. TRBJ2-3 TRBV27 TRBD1 TGTGCCAGCAGTTTAACAGGGGTAATTATGGATACGCATTATTTT CASSLTGVIMDTHYF
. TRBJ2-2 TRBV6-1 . TGTGCCAGCAGCCAGAGATCCCCAGGAACCGGGGAGCTGTTTTTT CASSQRSPGTGELFF
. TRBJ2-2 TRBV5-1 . TGCGCCAGCGAAAGGTTCCCGAACACCGGGGAGCTGTTTTTT CASERFPNTGELFF
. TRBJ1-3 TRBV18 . TGTGCCAGCTCACAGTCTGGACCTCGAACTGGAAACACCATATATTTT CASSQSGPRTGNTIYF
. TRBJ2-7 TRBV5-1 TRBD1 TGCGCCAGCAGCTTGGACGGACAGGGTACCCACGAGCAGTACTTC CASSLDGQGTHEQYF
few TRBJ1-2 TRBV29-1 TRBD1 TGCAGCGGCGTGACAGGGGGGGACTATGGCTACACCTTC CSGVTGGDYGYTF
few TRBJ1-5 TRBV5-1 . TGCGCCAGCAGCTTGGGACAGTCATATCAGCCCCAGCATTTT CASSLGQSYQPQHF
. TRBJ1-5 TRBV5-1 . TGCGCCAGCAGCTTGGAGGTGTCGGGCAATCAGCCCCAGCATTTT CASSLEVSGNQPQHF
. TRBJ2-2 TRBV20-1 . TGCAGTGCTAGAGATCCATTCATGGGGCTCACCGGGGAGCTGTTTTTT CSARDPFMGLTGELFF
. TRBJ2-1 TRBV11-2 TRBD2 TGTGCCAGCAGGCGTCTGTCCCAGCCTAGCGGGAGGATTTTTAATGAGCAGTTCTTC CASRRLSQPSGRIFNEQFF
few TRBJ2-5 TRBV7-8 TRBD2 TGTGCCAGCACCCTAAGCGGGAGGGTTCAAGAGACCCAGTACTTC CASTLSGRVQETQYF
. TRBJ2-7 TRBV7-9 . TGTGCCAGCAGCGCTTTGTCCCACGAGCAGTACTTC CASSALSHEQYF
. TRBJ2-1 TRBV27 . TGTGCCAGTTCCGCACAGGGTAATGAGCAGTTCTTC CASSAQGNEQFF
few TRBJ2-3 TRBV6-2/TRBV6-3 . TGTGCCAGCAGTTACTGGTCGGGAACGAGCACAGATACGCAGTATTTT CASSYWSGTSTDTQYF
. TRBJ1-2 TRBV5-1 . TGCGCCAGCAGCTTGGCAGATACAGGGAACTATGGCTACACCTTC CASSLADTGNYGYTF
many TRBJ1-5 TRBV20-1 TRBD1 TGCAGTGCTGGGACAGGGGAGTATCAGCCCCAGCATTTT CSAGTGEYQPQHF
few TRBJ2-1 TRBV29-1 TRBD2 TGCAGCGTTCACTTGGGGCTAGCGGGAGTAGGGTCCTACAATGAGCAGTTCTTC CSVHLGLAGVGSYNEQFF
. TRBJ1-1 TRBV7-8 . TGTGCCAGCAGCTTATACAGGAGAGACACTGAAGCTTTCTTT CASSLYRRDTEAFF
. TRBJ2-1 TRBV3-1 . TGTGCCAGCAGCTCAACGGGACTTTCCCCATGGGAGCAGTTCTTC CASSSTGLSPWEQFF
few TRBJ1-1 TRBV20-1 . TGCAGTGCTAACTTTTTTCCTCTCTTT CSANFFPLF
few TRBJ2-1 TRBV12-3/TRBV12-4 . TGTGCCAGCAGTTTTTTGGATAATGAGCAGTTCTTC CASSFLDNEQFF
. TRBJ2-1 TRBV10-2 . TGCGCCAGCAGTGAGCTAGCGTGGAACAATGAGCAGTTCTTC CASSELAWNNEQFF
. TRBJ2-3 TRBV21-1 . TGTGCCAGCAGCAAAAGGCTAGCGGGGACCACAGATACGCAGTATTTT CASSKRLAGTTDTQYF